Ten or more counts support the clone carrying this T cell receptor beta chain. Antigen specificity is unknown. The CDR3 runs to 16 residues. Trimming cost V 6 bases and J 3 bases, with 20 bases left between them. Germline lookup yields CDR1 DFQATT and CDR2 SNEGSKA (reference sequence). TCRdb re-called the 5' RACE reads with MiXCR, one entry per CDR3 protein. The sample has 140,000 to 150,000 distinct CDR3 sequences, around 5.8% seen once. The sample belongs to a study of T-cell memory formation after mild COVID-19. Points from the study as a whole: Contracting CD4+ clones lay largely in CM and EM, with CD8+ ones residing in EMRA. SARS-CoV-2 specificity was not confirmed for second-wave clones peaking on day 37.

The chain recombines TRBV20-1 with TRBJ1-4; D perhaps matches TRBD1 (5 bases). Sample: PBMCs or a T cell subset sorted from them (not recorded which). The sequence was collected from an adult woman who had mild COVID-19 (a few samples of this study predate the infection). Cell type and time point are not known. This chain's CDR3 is CSARLGPLVSNEKLFF. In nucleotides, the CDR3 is TGCAGTGCGCGATTGGGGCCGCTTGTGTCTAATGAAAAACTGTTTTTT.